This record covers a single T cell receptor beta chain. This receptor's antigen is unknown. One base away there is no much larger clone; base qualities are not given. According to the study, the label for this sample's treatment or condition signals: 15 to 20 received Ad26.COV2.S at low or high dose, single or two shots; several received placebo; per-sample allocation not given. For vaccine and placebo recipients, the sequenced repertoires came from samples collected on day 63 after the first injection. In Cohort 1b, around 23 adults aged 18-55 years were enrolled at a single site in Boston, USA, between 29 July and 7 August 2020. As a vaccine, Ad26.COV2.S was a replication-incompetent adenovirus type 26 vector that expressed a prefusion-stabilized SARS-CoV-2 spike protein derived from the original Wuhan strain. This sample stems from a study of Ad26.COV2.S vaccination and SARS-CoV-2 variants (dated by TCRdb to the early 2020s). Regarding the study in general: Vaccine-arm donors came from COV1001, a multicentre, randomized, double-blind, placebo-controlled phase I-IIa trial of Ad26.COV2.S in healthy adults. Ad26.COV2.S was given intramuscularly at 5x10^10 or 1x10^11 viral particles, as a single shot or as two shots 56 days apart. TCRbeta repertoire sequencing was used to assess the specificity and breadth of SARS-CoV-2-reactive T cell receptors after Ad26.COV2.S vaccination. A total of around 32 samples were included in the TCR-sequenced set, comprising approximately 20 Ad26.COV2.S vaccine recipients, 5 placebo recipients and 8 SARS-CoV-2 convalescent individuals. Trial participants were randomized into five groups of five, in which low-dose or high-dose Ad26.COV2.S was given once or twice, or placebo was given on both occasions. Throughout the experiments and outcome assessment, investigators stayed blinded to trial group allocation.

The investigation overall reported the following: According to the authors, total T cell responses may have been underestimated by the TCR breadth and depth analyses. Substantial breadth of spike-specific CD8+ and CD4+ T cell responses was reported after vaccination. Comparing responses between vaccine doses or regimens was not something the study was powered to do. Ad26.COV2.S recipients had higher spike-specific TCR breadth than placebo recipients (P = 0.0014). Vaccine and placebo recipients had similar non-spike TCR breadth, a finding consistent with the vaccine containing only spike.

The immunoSEQ Assay was used to sequence TCRbeta CDR3 regions. After extraction, genomic DNA underwent amplification by bias-controlled multiplex PCR, followed by high-throughput sequencing. The paper's data handling went like this. To quantify the absolute abundance of every unique TCRbeta CDR3 region, sequences were collapsed and filtered. T cell fraction was estimated by normalization of TCRbeta template counts to usable DNA, with usable DNA being measured through amplification of reference genes present in all nucleated cells. Repertoire TCRs were annotated as SARS-CoV-2-specific by exact matching of V gene, CDR3 amino acid sequence and J gene to a known reactive TCR set. MIRA supplied the reference SARS-CoV-2 TCR set, which was filtered for enrichment in COVID-19-positive ImmuneCODE repertoires so that public or cross-reactive TCRs were removed. Using the MIRA antigens, annotated TCRs were further analysed by specific ORF or by position within an ORF. Depth was the summed frequency of annotated unique rearrangements, while breadth was defined as annotated unique rearrangements over total unique productive rearrangements. Group comparisons of TCR breadth used two-sided Wilcoxon rank-sum tests. TCRdb provides this immuneACCESS table in a form limited to in-frame rearrangements. Some clones are lacking; in checked studies, under half of them reflect an unresolved V gene, and why the rest are absent is not known. V, J and clone size are taken as reported in that table, and D and trimming were inferred from the DNA itself. The sample data list 200,000 to 300,000 clones, and over 75% of these were observed just once. The biggest ten clones account for approximately 11% of the sample.

This clonotype originated in a person between 18 and 65 years old who received the Ad26.COV2.S COVID-19 vaccine or a placebo. Source: peripheral blood, taken in a trial of Ad26.COV2.S vaccine versus placebo.

The CDR3 region has the sequence CASSPTGTSIGNEQFF. The sequenced DNA: TGTGCCAGCAGCCCAACCGGGACTTCCATCGGCAATGAGCAGTTCTTC. The V and J segments used are TRBV7-9 and TRBJ2-1; the best D guess is TRBD2, with 6 bases matching. CDR1 SEHNR and CDR2 FQNEAQ were looked up in the germline V gene (reference sequence). At the junction V is shortened by 5 bases and J by 6 bases, with 20 bases in between. The CDR3 goes from the cysteine to the phenylalanine over 16 residues. The DNA shown is the 48-base CDR3, in frame from base 1.